This section outlines one TCR beta chain sequence together with its context. The antigen remains unidentified. The data stem from a study of monozygotic twins with inflammatory bowel disease. Study results and limitations: Among twins, concordant and discordant pairs did not differ in repertoire similarity, possibly from limited power.

Sampling involved one blood draw (2.5 ml) for every donor. The CDR3 sequence is 14 residues long. A template switching step added UMIs, each with a 6-nucleotide sample barcode. For each CDR3 protein, TCRdb gives one entry from its re-call of the 5' RACE reads, without DNA. The sample totals about 210,000 distinct CDR3 sequences; its top ten clones hold roughly 8%. This TCR was recovered from a human donor with ulcerative colitis or Crohn's disease, or a healthy co-twin of an affected twin (not recorded which). The chain joins TRBV12-3 or TRBV12-4 to TRBJ2-2; TCRdb outputs TRBD1, but without DNA this stays unchecked. Input material: blood. CDR3 sequence: CATYGGSGTGELFF.